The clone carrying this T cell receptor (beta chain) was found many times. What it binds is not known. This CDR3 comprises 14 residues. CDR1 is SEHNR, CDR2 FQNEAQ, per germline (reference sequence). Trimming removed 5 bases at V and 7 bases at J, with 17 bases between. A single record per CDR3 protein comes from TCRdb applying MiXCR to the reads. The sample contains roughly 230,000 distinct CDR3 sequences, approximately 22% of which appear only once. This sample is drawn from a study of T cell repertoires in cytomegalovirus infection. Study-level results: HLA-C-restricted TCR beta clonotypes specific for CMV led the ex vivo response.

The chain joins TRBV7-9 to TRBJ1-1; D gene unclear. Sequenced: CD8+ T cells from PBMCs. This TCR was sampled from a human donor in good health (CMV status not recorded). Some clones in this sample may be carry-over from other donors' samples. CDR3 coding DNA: TGTGCCAGCAGCCCCTGGATTACCGCCGATGAAGCTTTCTTT. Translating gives CASSPWITADEAFF.